What follows is one TCR beta chain and its context. No antigen is known for it. Base-call qualities are not available, and no considerably larger clone is one nucleotide away. The V and J ends are trimmed by 7 bases and 0 bases, leaving 17 bases between them. Via the germline V gene (reference sequence), CDR1 is SGHNT and CDR2 YYREEE. The cysteine opens and the phenylalanine closes a CDR3 of 17 amino acids. Only the CDR3 DNA stays, 51 bases, in frame from base 1. This entry comes from a study of blood T cell repertoires in COVID-19 (dated by TCRdb to the early 2020s). Some background on the complete study: Samples covering the acute and convalescent phases of COVID-19 were provided by collaborators in the United States, Italy and Spain. Samples were obtained from the ongoing ImmuneRACE study (first 160 participants) and from some 1,200 subjects provided by 6 global collaborators. Where available, HLA class I and class II types were obtained from metadata supplied by the sample provider rather than from assay-based typing. Sample metadata almost always included a de-identified subject ID, COVID-19 status, age in years and sex. The dataset comprised deeply sampled blood TCRbeta repertoires from subjects exposed to, actively infected with, or recovered from COVID-19. The material from the prospective study consisted of cDNA or gDNA derived from T cells, B-cell-depleted T cells, or PBMCs. The repertoires were made available in a free public database intended to serve as a resource for research on the immune response to SARS-CoV-2. Results and caveats for the whole study, not just this receptor: Clinical and demographic metadata were provided uncurated, with the amount varying by source and participant.

TCRbeta CDR3 regions were amplified from genomic DNA using the immunoSEQ Assay, a bias-controlled multiplex PCR. As for how the authors treated the data: The number of nucleated cells in each sample was estimated by amplification of reference gene primers within the assay. To quantify the absolute abundance of each unique TCRbeta CDR3 rearrangement, sequence reads were collapsed and filtered. Productive Simpson clonality was computed per sample as the square root of Simpson's diversity index over productive rearrangements. The table comes from immuneACCESS by way of TCRdb, which keeps in-frame sequences with V and J called. Part of the clones is missing from these tables; in studies checked, under half for an unresolved V gene and the rest for unknown reasons. D and trimming were read from the DNA, whereas the V and J calls and clone size are those reported in that table. The sample profile shows roughly 250,000 clones; approximately 80% of them were found once. The ten largest clonotypes hold roughly 4% of the sample.

Each collaborating institution followed its own protocols to collect whole blood in K2EDTA tubes. For TCRbeta analysis, collaborator samples were shipped as frozen whole blood, as isolated PBMCs, or as DNA extracted from either sample type. Sequenced: peripheral blood. The receptor comes from a middle-aged woman with active or convalescent COVID-19. In this chain, TRBV5-4 is recombined with TRBJ1-6; a tentative D call is TRBD1 (5 bases match). This receptor carries the CDR3 CASSLTTGSSYNSPLHF. The base sequence is TGTGCCAGCTCCCTTACTACAGGTAGCTCCTATAATTCACCCCTCCACTTT.